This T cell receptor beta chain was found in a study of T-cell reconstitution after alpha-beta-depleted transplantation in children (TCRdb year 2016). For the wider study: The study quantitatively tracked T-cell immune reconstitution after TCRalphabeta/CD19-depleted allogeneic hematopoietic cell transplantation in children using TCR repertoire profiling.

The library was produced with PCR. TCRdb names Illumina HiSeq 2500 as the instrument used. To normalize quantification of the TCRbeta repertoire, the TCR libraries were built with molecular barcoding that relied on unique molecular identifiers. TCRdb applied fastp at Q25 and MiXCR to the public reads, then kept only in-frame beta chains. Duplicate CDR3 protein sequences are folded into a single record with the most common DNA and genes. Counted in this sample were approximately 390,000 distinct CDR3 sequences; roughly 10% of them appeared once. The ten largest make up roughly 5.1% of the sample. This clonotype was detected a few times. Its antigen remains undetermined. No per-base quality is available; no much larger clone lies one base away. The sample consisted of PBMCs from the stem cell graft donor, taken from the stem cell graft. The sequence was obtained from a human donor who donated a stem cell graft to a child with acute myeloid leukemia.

The CDR3 protein: CASSLDRQPQHF. The bases are TGTGCCAGCAGCTTAGACCGTCAGCCCCAGCATTTT. The chain is assembled from TRBV7-2 and TRBJ1-5; the D gene is not confidently resolved. V is clipped by 1 base and J by 6 bases, and the sequence between their germline boundaries is 4 bases long. From the germline V gene, CDR1 is SGHTA and CDR2 is FQGNSA. The CDR3 contains 12 residues, cysteine and phenylalanine counted. The sequence is cut down to CDR3 DNA, 36 bases in frame from base 1.